A selection of T cell receptor beta chains follows, all from one sample in a study of early T cells in non-severe SARS-CoV-2 infection. TCRdb called the 5' RACE reads again in MiXCR, with one record for every CDR3 protein. Among some 97,000 distinct CDR3 sequences listed, roughly 11% were seen once. Material: whole blood, obtained at baseline. The receptor set was obtained from an adult who was a healthcare worker with PCR-confirmed SARS-CoV-2 infection or an uninfected control (not recorded which). The CDR3 runs from the conserved cysteine through the conserved F or W. A D gene is named only where the DNA matches it firmly. Only some rows state a clone size, as once, few, many or a class for expanded clones.

j_call: TRBJ2-2
d_call: -
v_call: TRBV7-9
clone_size: many
cdr3_nt: TGTGCCAGCAGCTTAGGAAGGGTCCAAGGGGGATACACCGGGGAGCTGTTTTTT
cdr3_aa: CASSLGRVQGGYTGELFF

j_call: TRBJ1-4
d_call: -
v_call: TRBV27
clone_size: -
cdr3_nt: TGTGCCAGCAGTAACCCTAATGAAAAACTGTTTTTT
cdr3_aa: CASSNPNEKLFF

j_call: TRBJ1-2
d_call: -
v_call: TRBV20-1
clone_size: many
cdr3_nt: TGCAGTGCCACCTTAGGACAGAACTATGGCTACACCTTC
cdr3_aa: CSATLGQNYGYTF

j_call: TRBJ2-7
d_call: -
v_call: TRBV20-1
clone_size: -
cdr3_nt: TGCAGTGCTAGATTACCGGACGGCAGCTCCTACGAGCAGTACTTC
cdr3_aa: CSARLPDGSSYEQYF

j_call: TRBJ2-3
d_call: TRBD2
v_call: TRBV9
clone_size: few
cdr3_nt: TGTGCCAGCAGCGTAGATTGGGCGGGAGCAGATACGCAGTATTTT
cdr3_aa: CASSVDWAGADTQYF

j_call: TRBJ2-7
d_call: TRBD1
v_call: TRBV2
clone_size: many
cdr3_nt: TGTGCCAGCAGTTCACCGGGACAGGGATACGAGCAGTACTTC
cdr3_aa: CASSSPGQGYEQYF

j_call: TRBJ2-4
d_call: -
v_call: TRBV5-4
clone_size: -
cdr3_nt: TGTGCCAGCAGCTTGGCCGCGAGTCGGGTTTTTGGGGCCAAAAACATTCAGTACTTC
cdr3_aa: CASSLAASRVFGAKNIQYF

j_call: TRBJ2-5
d_call: -
v_call: TRBV3-1
clone_size: few
cdr3_nt: TGTGCCAGCAGCCAAAGACAGCAAGAGACCCAGTACTTC
cdr3_aa: CASSQRQQETQYF

j_call: TRBJ2-7
d_call: -
v_call: TRBV19
clone_size: many
cdr3_nt: TGTGCCAGTACCCTGACGCCAGGGGACTACGAGCAGTACTTC
cdr3_aa: CASTLTPGDYEQYF

j_call: TRBJ2-7
d_call: -
v_call: TRBV10-3
clone_size: many
cdr3_nt: TGTGCCACAGGCGAGAACTCCTACGAGCAGTACTTC
cdr3_aa: CATGENSYEQYF

j_call: TRBJ1-6
d_call: -
v_call: TRBV30
clone_size: few
cdr3_nt: TGTGCCTGGAGTGGAGGGAGGGACCGCTTTTCACCCCTCCACTTT
cdr3_aa: CAWSGGRDRFSPLHF

j_call: TRBJ2-3
d_call: -
v_call: TRBV5-6
clone_size: -
cdr3_nt: TGTGCCAGCAGCTTTTCCCACAGTGGAACAGATACGCAGTATTTT
cdr3_aa: CASSFSHSGTDTQYF

j_call: TRBJ2-3
d_call: -
v_call: TRBV6-6
clone_size: -
cdr3_nt: TGTGCCAGCAGTTACTCAAGCAGAGGGTTTGGGGATACGCAGTATTTT
cdr3_aa: CASSYSSRGFGDTQYF

j_call: TRBJ2-1
d_call: TRBD1
v_call: TRBV9
clone_size: few
cdr3_nt: TGTGCCAGCAGCACCAGGGGACAGAACTACAATGAGCAGTTCTTC
cdr3_aa: CASSTRGQNYNEQFF

j_call: TRBJ2-7
d_call: TRBD1
v_call: TRBV6-1
clone_size: few
cdr3_nt: TGTGCCAGCATAGGACAGGGGGGGCACGAGCAGTACTTC
cdr3_aa: CASIGQGGHEQYF

j_call: TRBJ2-7
d_call: -
v_call: TRBV7-2
clone_size: -
cdr3_nt: TGTGCCAGCTCCTGGGGCTCCCGGGCCTTATACTCCTACGAGCAGTACTTC
cdr3_aa: CASSWGSRALYSYEQYF

j_call: TRBJ2-7
d_call: -
v_call: TRBV6-1
clone_size: -
cdr3_nt: TGTGCCAGCAGAGTTTCCGGCTCCTACGAGCAGTACTTC
cdr3_aa: CASRVSGSYEQYF

j_call: TRBJ2-4
d_call: TRBD2
v_call: TRBV3-1
clone_size: -
cdr3_nt: TGTGCCAGCAGCCCGACTAGCGGGGGGGCGGGGGCCAAAAACATTCAGTACTTC
cdr3_aa: CASSPTSGGAGAKNIQYF